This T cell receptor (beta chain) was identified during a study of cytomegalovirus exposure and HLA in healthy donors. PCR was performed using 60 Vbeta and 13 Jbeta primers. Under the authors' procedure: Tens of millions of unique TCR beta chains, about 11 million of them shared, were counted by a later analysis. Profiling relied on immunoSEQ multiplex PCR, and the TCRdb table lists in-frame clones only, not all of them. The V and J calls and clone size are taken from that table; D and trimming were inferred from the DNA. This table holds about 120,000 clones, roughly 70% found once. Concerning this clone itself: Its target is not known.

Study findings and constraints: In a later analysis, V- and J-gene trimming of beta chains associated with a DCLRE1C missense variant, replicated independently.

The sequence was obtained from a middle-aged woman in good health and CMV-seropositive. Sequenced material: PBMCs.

The CDR3 region has the DNA TGTGCCAGCAGCCTCCGTGAGGGTGGAGGTAACTATGGCTACACCTTC. It translates to CASSLREGGGNYGYTF. The chain recombines TRBV7-9 with TRBJ1-2; D uncertain. The CDR3 length is 16 residues. CDR1 is SEHNR, CDR2 FQNEAQ, per germline (reference sequence). V lost 5 bases, J lost 1 base, and 17 bases lay in between.